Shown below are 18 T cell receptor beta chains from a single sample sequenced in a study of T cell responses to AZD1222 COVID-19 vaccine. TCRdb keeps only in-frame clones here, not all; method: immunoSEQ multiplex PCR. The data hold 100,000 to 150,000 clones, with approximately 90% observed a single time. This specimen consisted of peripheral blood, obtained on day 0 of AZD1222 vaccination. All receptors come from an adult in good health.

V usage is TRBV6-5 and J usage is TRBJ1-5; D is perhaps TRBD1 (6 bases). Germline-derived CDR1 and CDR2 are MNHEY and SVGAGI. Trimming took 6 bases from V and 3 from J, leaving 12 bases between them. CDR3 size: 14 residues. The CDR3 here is CASRRGEFNQPQHF. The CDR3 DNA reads TGTGCCAGCAGGAGGGGGGAATTCAATCAGCCCCAGCATTTT.

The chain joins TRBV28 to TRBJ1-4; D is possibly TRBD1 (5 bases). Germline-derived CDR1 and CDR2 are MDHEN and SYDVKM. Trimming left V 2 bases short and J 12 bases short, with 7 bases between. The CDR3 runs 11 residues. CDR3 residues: CASSLQGELFF. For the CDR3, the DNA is TGTGCCAGCAGTTTACAGGGAGAACTGTTTTTT.

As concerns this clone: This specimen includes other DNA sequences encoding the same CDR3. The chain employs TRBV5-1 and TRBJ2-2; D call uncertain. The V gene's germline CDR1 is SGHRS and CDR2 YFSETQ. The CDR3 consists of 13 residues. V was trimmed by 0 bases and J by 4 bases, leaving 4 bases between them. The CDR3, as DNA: TGCGCCAGCAGCTTGGGCCGCACCGGGGAGCTGTTTTTT. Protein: CASSLGRTGELFF.

CDR3 bases: TGTGCCAGCAGTGACTCAGGGGGCTATGGCTACACCTTC. Translated, it gives CASSDSGGYGYTF. The chain links TRBV6-4 to TRBJ1-2, with a tentative D call TRBD1 (6 bases). V was clipped by 0 bases and J by 4 bases, with 6 bases between them. Germline V CDR1 and CDR2: MRHNA, SNTAGT. CDR3 length: 13 amino acids.

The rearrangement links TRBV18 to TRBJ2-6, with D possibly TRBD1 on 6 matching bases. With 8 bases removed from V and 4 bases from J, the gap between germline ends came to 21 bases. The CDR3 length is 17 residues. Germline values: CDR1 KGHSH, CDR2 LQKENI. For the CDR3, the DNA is TGTGCCAGCCGATCGACAGGTTGGGTTGACGGGGCCAACGTCCTGACTTTC. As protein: CASRSTGWVDGANVLTF.

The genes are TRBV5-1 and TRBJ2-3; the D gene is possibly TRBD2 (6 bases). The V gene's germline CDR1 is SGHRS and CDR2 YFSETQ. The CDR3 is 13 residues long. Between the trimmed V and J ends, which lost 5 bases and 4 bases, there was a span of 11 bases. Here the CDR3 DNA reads TGCGCCAGCAGACGGGACTTAGCAGATACGCAGTATTTT. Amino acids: CASRRDLADTQYF.

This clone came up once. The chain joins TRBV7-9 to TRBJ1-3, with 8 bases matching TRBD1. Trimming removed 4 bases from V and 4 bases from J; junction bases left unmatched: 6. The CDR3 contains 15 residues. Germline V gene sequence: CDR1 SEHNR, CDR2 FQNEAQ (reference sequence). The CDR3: CASSWQGASGNTIYF. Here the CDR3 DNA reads TGTGCCAGCAGCTGGCAGGGGGCTTCAGGAAACACCATATATTTT.

The CDR3 nucleotides are TGTGCCAGCAGCCAAGGGACTAGCGGGAGCAATGAGCAGTTCTTC. Translating it yields CASSQGTSGSNEQFF. The chain recombines TRBV4-2 with TRBJ2-1, with 13 bases lining up with TRBD2. The CDR3 extends over 15 amino acids. Trimming removed 1 base from V and 6 bases from J; junction bases left unmatched: 0. Germline-derived CDR1 and CDR2 are LGHNA and YNFKEQ.

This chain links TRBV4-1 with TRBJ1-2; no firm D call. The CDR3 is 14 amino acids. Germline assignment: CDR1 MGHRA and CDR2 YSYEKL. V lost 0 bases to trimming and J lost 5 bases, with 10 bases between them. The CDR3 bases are TGCGCCAGCAGCCAAGACATAGCCAATTATGGCTACACCTTC. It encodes CASSQDIANYGYTF.

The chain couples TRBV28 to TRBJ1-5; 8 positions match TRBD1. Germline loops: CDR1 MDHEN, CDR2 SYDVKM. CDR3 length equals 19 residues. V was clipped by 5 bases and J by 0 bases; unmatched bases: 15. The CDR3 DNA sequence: TGTGCCAGCAGTCCCCAGGGGATGGGACAGGCCTATAGCAATCAGCCCCAGCATTTT. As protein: CASSPQGMGQAYSNQPQHF.

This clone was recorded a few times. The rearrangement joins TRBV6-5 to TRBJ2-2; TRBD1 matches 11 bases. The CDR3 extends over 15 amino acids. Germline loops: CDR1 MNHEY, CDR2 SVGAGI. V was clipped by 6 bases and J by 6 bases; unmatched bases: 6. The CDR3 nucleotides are TGTGCCAGCAGCCCCATGGACAGGGGGCCCGGGGAGCTGTTTTTT. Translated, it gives CASSPMDRGPGELFF.

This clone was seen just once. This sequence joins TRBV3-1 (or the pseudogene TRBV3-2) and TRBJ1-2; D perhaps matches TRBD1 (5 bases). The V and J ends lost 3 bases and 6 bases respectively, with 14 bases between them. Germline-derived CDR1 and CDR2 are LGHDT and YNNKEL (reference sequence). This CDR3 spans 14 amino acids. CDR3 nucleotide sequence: TGTGCCAGCAGCCACGGGGCCATTTACAATGGCTACACCTTC. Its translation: CASSHGAIYNGYTF.

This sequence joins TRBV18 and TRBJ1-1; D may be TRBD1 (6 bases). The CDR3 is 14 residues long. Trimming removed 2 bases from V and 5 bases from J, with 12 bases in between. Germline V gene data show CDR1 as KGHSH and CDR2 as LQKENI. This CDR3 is CASSPDRIFTEAFF. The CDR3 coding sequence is TGTGCCAGCTCACCAGACAGGATTTTTACTGAAGCTTTCTTT.

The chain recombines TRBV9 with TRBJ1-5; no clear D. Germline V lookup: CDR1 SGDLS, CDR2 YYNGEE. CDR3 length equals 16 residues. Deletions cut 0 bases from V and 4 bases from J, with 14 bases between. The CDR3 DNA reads TGTGCCAGCAGCGTAGGGCCAGGCAGTTTTAATCAGCCCCAGCATTTT. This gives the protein CASSVGPGSFNQPQHF.

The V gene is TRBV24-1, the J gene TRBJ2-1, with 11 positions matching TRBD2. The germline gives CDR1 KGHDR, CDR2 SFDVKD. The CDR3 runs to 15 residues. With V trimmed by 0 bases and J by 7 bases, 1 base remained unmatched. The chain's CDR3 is CATSDLGLAGNEQFF. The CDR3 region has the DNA TGTGCCACCAGTGATTTGGGACTAGCGGGTAATGAGCAGTTCTTC.

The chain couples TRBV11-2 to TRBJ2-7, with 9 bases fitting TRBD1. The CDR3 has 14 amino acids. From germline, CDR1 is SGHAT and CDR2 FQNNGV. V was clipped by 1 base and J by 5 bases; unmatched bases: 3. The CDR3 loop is CASSLAQGAHEQYF. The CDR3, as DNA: TGTGCCAGCAGCTTAGCACAGGGGGCCCACGAGCAGTACTTC.

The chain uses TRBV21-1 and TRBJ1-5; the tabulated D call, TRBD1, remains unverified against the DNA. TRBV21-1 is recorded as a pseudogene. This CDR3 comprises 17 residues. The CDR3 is CASRESAGIFGNQPQHF. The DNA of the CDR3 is TGTGCCAGCAGAGAGTCGGCAGGGATTTTTGGCAATCAGCCCCAGCATTTT.

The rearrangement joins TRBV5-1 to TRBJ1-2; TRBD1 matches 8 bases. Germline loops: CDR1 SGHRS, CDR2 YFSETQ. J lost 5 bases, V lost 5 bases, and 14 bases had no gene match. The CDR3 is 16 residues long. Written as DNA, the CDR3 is TGCGCCAGCAGTTTCGGACAGGGCCCCTACTCTTATGGCTACACCTTC. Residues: CASSFGQGPYSYGYTF.